Listed here are 16 T cell receptor beta chains from one sample, sequenced in a study of a mutant IDH1 vaccine in newly diagnosed glioma. TCRdb's table, derived via immunoSEQ multiplex PCR, lists solely in-frame clones and lacks some. Of around 45,000 clones detected, around 90% appear once; the ten largest clones hold under 7.5%. For these receptors, no antigen is known. Time point noted: week 35, safety follow-up. Every vaccination contained 300 ug of the mutant IDH1 20-mer peptide and was paired with topical imiquimod. The sample consisted of PBMCs, taken from a glioma patient whose treatment included an IDH1 peptide vaccine. The source of these receptors is a woman aged 40 to 55 with glioma.

The chain is built from TRBV19 and TRBJ1-2, with D possibly matching TRBD1 (5 bases). Germline values: CDR1 LNHDA, CDR2 SQIVND (reference sequence). This CDR3 is 13 amino acids long. The V end was cut by 5 bases, the J end by 4 bases, with 11 bases between. The CDR3 spells CASSPGRAYGYTF. CDR3 nucleotide sequence: TGTGCCAGTAGTCCAGGCAGGGCCTATGGCTACACCTTC.

This rearrangement joins TRBV6-5 to TRBJ1-2; D is uncertain. V gave up 5 bases and J gave up 8 bases, with 12 bases separating them. Germline values: CDR1 MNHEY, CDR2 SVGAGI. The CDR3 has 12 residues. In DNA, the CDR3 is TGTGCCAGCAGTAAATCAATGGGGGGCTACACCTTC. Translation gives CASSKSMGGYTF.

This chain links TRBV5-1 with TRBJ2-7; 7 bases are shared with TRBD1. Trimming took 4 bases from V and 5 from J; bases not matched to a gene: 3. Germline loops: CDR1 SGHRS, CDR2 YFSETQ. The CDR3 sequence is 12 residues long. For the CDR3, the DNA is TGCGCCAGCAGCCAACAGGGGAACGAGCAGTACTTC. It yields the protein CASSQQGNEQYF.

V usage is TRBV7-2 and J usage is TRBJ2-7, with D uncertain. Germline loops: CDR1 SGHTA, CDR2 FQGNSA. Between the trimmed V and J ends, which lost 6 bases and 3 bases, there was a span of 12 bases. The CDR3 extends over 13 amino acids. The CDR3, as DNA: TGTGCCAGCAGTGTGGTTCGATTCTACGAGCAGTACTTC. Translation gives CASSVVRFYEQYF.

The rearrangement links TRBV6-1 to TRBJ1-5; D gene unclear. Germline CDR1 reads MNHNS; CDR2 reads SASEGT. Trimming took off 10 bases at V and 0 bases at J, with 7 bases between the two ends. The CDR3 has 12 amino acids. The CDR3: CAIRDSNQPQHF. CDR3 nucleotide sequence: TGTGCCATCCGGGATAGCAATCAGCCCCAGCATTTT.

This sequence joins TRBV11-2 and TRBJ2-7, with TRBD2 matching 8 bases. V was clipped by 2 bases and J by 7 bases; unmatched bases: 7. Germline V CDR1 and CDR2: SGHAT, FQNNGV. The CDR3 is made up of 14 amino acids. CDR3 in DNA: TGTGCCAGCAGCTTATCTAGCGGGTGGTCGGAGCAGTACTTC. Its protein product is CASSLSSGWSEQYF.

This clone was recorded only once. The V call is TRBV6-5, the J call TRBJ2-3; 10 positions match TRBD2. Germline V lookup: CDR1 MNHEY, CDR2 SVGAGI. With V trimmed by 8 bases and J by 3 bases, 8 bases remained unmatched. The CDR3 runs to 15 residues. CDR3 DNA sequence: TGTGCCAGCGGATTAGCGGGGGGACTTACAGATACGCAGTATTTT. This translates into CASGLAGGLTDTQYF.

This CDR3 is CASSPGTNSGANVLTF. The CDR3 coding sequence is TGCGCCAGCAGTCCCGGGACAAACTCTGGGGCCAACGTCCTGACTTTC. The genes are TRBV10-1 and TRBJ2-6, with D perhaps matching TRBD1 (6 bases). The V end lost 5 bases, the J end lost 0 bases, and 11 bases lay between the germline ends. The CDR3 has 16 residues. Germline CDR1 WNHNN, CDR2 SYGVQD (reference sequence).

The rearrangement links TRBV7-2 to TRBJ2-1, with TRBD2 as a possible D gene (6 bases). The V gene's germline CDR1 is SGHTA and CDR2 FQGNSA. V lost 0 bases, J lost 10 bases, and 10 bases lay in between. CDR3 length equals 13 residues. The CDR3 is CASSLARDFEQFF. In DNA, the CDR3 is TGTGCCAGCAGCTTAGCGCGGGACTTCGAGCAGTTCTTC.

This clone was seen a single time. The J gene is TRBJ1-1, the V gene TRBV6-5, with TRBD1 as a possible D gene (6 bases). Trimming took off 6 bases at V and 0 bases at J, with 14 bases between the two ends. Germline V gene lookup returns CDR1 MNHEY and CDR2 SVGAGI. The CDR3 covers 15 residues. The CDR3 DNA follows: TGTGCCAGCAGAATGGGGGGGCAGGTGAACACTGAAGCTTTCTTT. Translation gives CASRMGGQVNTEAFF.

This clone came up once. V gene TRBV27 combines with J gene TRBJ2-1, with TRBD1 matching 11 bases. The CDR3 is made up of 15 amino acids. Germline V CDR1 and CDR2: MNHEY, SMNVEV (reference sequence). J gave up 2 bases and V 3 bases, and 0 bases lay outside the gene matches. As DNA, the CDR3 is TGTGCCAGCAGTTTGGGACAGGGGGCCTACAATGAGCAGTTCTTC. This codes for CASSLGQGAYNEQFF.

In its sample, this clone was seen once. This chain links TRBV18 with TRBJ2-6; D uncertain. V was pared by 5 bases and J by 1 base, with 0 bases between. Germline V gives CDR1 KGHSH, CDR2 LQKENI. This CDR3 comprises 12 residues. CDR3 DNA sequence: TGTGCCAGCTCATCTGGGGCCAACGTCCTGACTTTC. This encodes CASSSGANVLTF.

The chain links TRBV4-2 to TRBJ2-7; D unresolved. Germline loops: CDR1 LGHNA, CDR2 YNFKEQ. The CDR3 is 11 residues long. The V end was cut by 1 base, the J end by 5 bases, with 3 bases between. The CDR3 loop is CASSQGNEQYF. In DNA, the CDR3 is TGTGCCAGCAGCCAAGGTAACGAGCAGTACTTC.

This clone was detected once. The chain recombines TRBV2 with TRBJ2-5; D may be TRBD1 or TRBD2 (5 bases each). This CDR3 has 15 residues. V was shortened by 1 base and J by 5 bases, with 14 bases between the two germline ends. In germline, CDR1 is SNHLY, CDR2 FYNNEI. The DNA for the CDR3 is TGTGCCAGCAGTGAAGGCCGCAGGGACGGGGAGACCCAGTACTTC. Protein product: CASSEGRRDGETQYF.

V gene TRBV9 combines with J gene TRBJ2-1; TRBD1 matches 7 bases. The CDR3 is 14 residues long. Germline loops: CDR1 SGDLS, CDR2 YYNGEE. Trimming took 0 bases from V and 10 from J; bases not matched to a gene: 7. In nucleotides, the CDR3 is TGTGCCAGCAGCGTAGTAGAGGGGGCGGGCGAGCAGTTCTTC. This gives the protein CASSVVEGAGEQFF.

This clone was picked up one time. The chain combines TRBV5-1 with TRBJ2-3; the D is unclear. The CDR3 runs to 14 residues. Germline V lookup: CDR1 SGHRS, CDR2 YFSETQ. Trimming shortened V by 0 bases and J by 2 bases, and 7 bases separated the two germline ends. CDR3 sequence reads: CASSLATNTDTQYF. The CDR3 DNA reads as TGCGCCAGCAGCTTGGCGACAAACACAGATACGCAGTATTTT.